These 25 T cell receptor beta chains originate from one sample sequenced in a study of cytomegalovirus exposure and HLA in healthy donors. PCR amplification relied on 60 Vbeta primers (plus 13 Jbeta primers). Measured with immunoSEQ multiplex PCR; TCRdb has only the in-frame clones, and not every one. The data show about 150,000 clones, more than 60% seen once. The sequenced sample was PBMCs. The receptors stem from a young woman in good health and CMV-seropositive.

As to this clone: Other DNA sequences from this sample encode an identical CDR3 as well. The chain links TRBV5-6 to TRBJ1-5; weak D call: TRBD1 (5 bases). Per germline, CDR1 SGHDT and CDR2 YYEEEE. The CDR3 spans 17 residues. The ends were cut back, 2 bases at V and 0 bases at J, with 15 bases in the middle. The CDR3 here is CASSLAGLEYSNQPQHF. The CDR3 DNA is TGTGCCAGCAGCTTAGCAGGGTTGGAATATAGCAATCAGCCCCAGCATTTT.

The genes are TRBV6-6 and TRBJ2-7; the D gene is possibly TRBD2 (7 bases). The CDR3 extends over 15 amino acids. CDR1 is MNHNY and CDR2 is SVGAGI in the germline V gene (reference sequence). Trimming shortened V by 5 bases and J by 1 base, and 15 bases separated the two germline ends. For the CDR3, the DNA is TGTGCCAGCAGTGGGGGGGGGCACAGTTCCTACGAGCAGTACTTC. Its protein is CASSGGGHSSYEQYF.

This clone came up once. V and J are TRBV7-2 and TRBJ1-2, with D perhaps matching TRBD1 (6 bases). Germline-derived CDR1 and CDR2 are SGHTA and FQGNSA. This CDR3 spans 15 amino acids. Trimming pared 1 base from V and 3 bases from J, leaving 12 bases between. CDR3 in DNA: TGTGCCAGCAGCTTAGAAGGAGGACAGTACTATGGCTACACCTTC. As protein: CASSLEGGQYYGYTF.

The chain is built from TRBV5-1 and TRBJ2-1; 10 positions agree with TRBD2. Unmatched junction bases numbered 3, after V lost 1 base and J lost 5 bases. Germline-derived CDR1 and CDR2 are SGHRS and YFSETQ. CDR3 length: 15 amino acids. Here the CDR3 DNA reads TGCGCCAGCAGCTTGAGGCTAGCGGGAGACAATGAGCAGTTCTTC. Its protein product is CASSLRLAGDNEQFF.

Here the CDR3 DNA reads TGTGCTAGTGGTTTAGGAGATAAGGCTTTCTTT. This codes for CASGLGDKAFF. This rearrangement joins TRBV12-5 to TRBJ1-1; D is undetermined. Germline V lookup: CDR1 LGHNT, CDR2 FRNRAP. CDR3 size: 11 residues. V was trimmed by 3 bases and J by 11 bases, leaving 10 bases between them.

The chain joins TRBV19 to TRBJ1-2; D remains ambiguous. Germline V gene data show CDR1 as LNHDA and CDR2 as SQIVND (reference sequence). The V end was cut by 3 bases, the J end by 0 bases, with 11 bases between. The CDR3 is made up of 15 amino acids. The CDR3 reads CASSISWGANYGYTF. The DNA for the CDR3 is TGTGCCAGTAGTATTTCATGGGGAGCTAACTATGGCTACACCTTC.

The V call is TRBV27, the J call TRBJ2-5; 7 bases are a match to TRBD1. Germline V lookup: CDR1 MNHEY, CDR2 SMNVEV (reference sequence). V shed 6 bases, J shed 2 bases, and the junction held 9 bases outside the gene matches. The CDR3 spans 15 residues. The CDR3 region is CASSLHRDRQETQYF. CDR3 in DNA: TGTGCCAGCAGCCTACACCGGGACAGACAAGAGACCCAGTACTTC.

This clone has just one count. The V and J genes are TRBV6-6 and TRBJ2-3; a weak D match, TRBD1 (7 bases). CDR1 MNHNY and CDR2 SVGAGI come from the germline V gene (reference sequence). The CDR3 contains 15 residues. The V end was cut by 2 bases, the J end by 2 bases, with 11 bases between. CDR3 DNA sequence: TGTGCCAGCAGTTACCAGGGGGAGGTCACAGATACGCAGTATTTT. Residues: CASSYQGEVTDTQYF.

The chain links TRBV27 to TRBJ1-5; no reliable D call. This CDR3 has 13 residues. Germline assignment: CDR1 MNHEY and CDR2 SMNVEV (reference sequence). Trimming removed 2 bases from V and 4 bases from J, with 6 bases in between. In DNA, the CDR3 is TGTGCCAGCAGTTTAGGTGAGAATCAGCCCCAGCATTTT. Its translation: CASSLGENQPQHF.

V and J are TRBV11-2 and TRBJ2-3; D is undetermined. The CDR3 is 14 residues long. Germline CDR1 reads SGHAT; CDR2 reads FQNNGV. V gave up 1 base and J gave up 3 bases, with 8 bases separating them. The CDR3 sequence: CASSLVTYTDTQYF. The CDR3 coding sequence is TGTGCCAGCAGCTTAGTTACTTATACAGATACGCAGTATTTT.

This chain uses TRBV18 with TRBJ2-7; 9 bases fit TRBD2. Germline trimming cut 3 bases from V and 6 bases from J; bases unmatched to any gene: 12. From germline, CDR1 is KGHSH and CDR2 LQKENI. The CDR3 consists of 16 residues. This chain's CDR3 is CASSPATVVAGVEQYF. The CDR3 nucleotides read TGTGCCAGCTCACCCGCAACGGTGGTAGCGGGAGTCGAGCAGTACTTC. The complete variable domain, with remaining parts taken from reference TRBV18 and TRBJ2-7, reads NAGVMQNPRHLVRRRGQEARLRCSPMKGHSHVYWYRQLPEEGLKFMVYLQKENIIDESGMPKERFSAEFPKEGPSILRIQQVVRGDSAAYFCASSPATVVAGVEQYFGPGTRLTVT.

This clone was detected a few times. The chain recombines TRBV10-1 with TRBJ1-5; perhaps TRBD1 as D (6 bases). The V end was cut by 5 bases, the J end by 4 bases, with 9 bases between. The germline CDR1 and CDR2 sequences are WNHNN and SYGVQD (reference sequence). This CDR3 region has 13 residues. The CDR3, as DNA: TGCGCCAGCAGTCCGACAGGAAATCAGCCCCAGCATTTT. It is translated as CASSPTGNQPQHF.

The V and J genes are TRBV6-4 and TRBJ1-2; the D is unclear. CDR1 is MRHNA and CDR2 is SNTAGT in the germline V gene. V dropped 5 bases and J dropped 4 bases, with 11 bases sitting between them. The CDR3 has 13 amino acids. CDR3 protein: CASSRDSGYGYTF. As DNA, the CDR3 is TGTGCCAGCAGTCGTGACTCGGGCTATGGCTACACCTTC.

This clone was counted between two and nine times. The chain combines TRBV7-6 with TRBJ2-5, with 7 bases aligning to TRBD1. V gave up 3 bases and J gave up 5 bases; unmatched junction bases: 9. Germline V lookup: CDR1 SGHVS, CDR2 FNYEAQ. The CDR3 sequence is 15 residues long. In DNA, the CDR3 is TGTGCCAGCAGCTTGGAGACCTACAGGGGCGAGACCCAGTACTTC. Amino acid sequence: CASSLETYRGETQYF.

The chain couples TRBV4-1 to TRBJ2-4; 9 bases are a match to TRBD1. Germline assignment: CDR1 MGHRA and CDR2 YSYEKL. This CDR3 contains 15 residues. V shed 4 bases and J 3 bases; nucleotides not matched to a gene: 4. The chain's CDR3 is CASSPRQGDKNIQYF. CDR3 nucleotides: TGCGCCAGCAGCCCCAGACAGGGGGACAAAAACATTCAGTACTTC.

This clone was observed a few times. This chain uses TRBV7-2 with TRBJ2-4; tentative D call: TRBD2 (6 bases). The CDR3 consists of 15 residues. Germline V gives CDR1 SGHTA, CDR2 FQGNSA. V was pared by 2 bases and J by 0 bases, with 8 bases between. The CDR3 loop reads CASSLTGVAKNIQYF. CDR3 DNA sequence: TGTGCCAGCAGCTTAACGGGAGTAGCCAAAAACATTCAGTACTTC.

The chain carries TRBV4-3 and TRBJ2-7; 11 bases are shared with TRBD2. This CDR3 is built from 14 residues. Germline V gene sequence: CDR1 LGHNA, CDR2 YSLEER. The J segment lost 4 bases and the V segment lost 5 bases, leaving 4 bases of the junction unmatched. CDR3 amino acids: CASSSLAGDYEQYF. The CDR3, as DNA: TGCGCCAGCAGCTCACTAGCGGGAGATTACGAGCAGTACTTC.

The chain couples TRBV30 to TRBJ2-7, with a possible D match to TRBD2 (6 bases). The CDR3 runs to 17 residues. V shed 0 bases and J shed 2 bases, with 20 bases lying between them. CDR1 is GTSNPN and CDR2 is SVGIG in the germline V gene (reference sequence). The CDR3 DNA reads TGTGCCTGGAGTGTAAGGGTCCGCGGGACCGCCACCTACGAGCAGTACTTC. This encodes CAWSVRVRGTATYEQYF.

The V gene is TRBV5-1, the J gene TRBJ2-1; tentatively, D is TRBD1 (6 bases). V shed 3 bases and J shed 0 bases, with 10 bases lying between them. Germline-derived CDR1 and CDR2 are SGHRS and YFSETQ. CDR3 size: 15 residues. The CDR3 spells CASSSPTGSYNEQFF. CDR3 coding DNA: TGCGCCAGCAGCTCCCCGACAGGCTCCTACAATGAGCAGTTCTTC.

The sample holds a few counts of this clone. The V and J genes are TRBV4-3 and TRBJ2-3; the D gene is possibly TRBD2 (7 bases). CDR3 length: 18 amino acids. The V and J ends lost 2 bases and 6 bases respectively, with 24 bases between them. The germline CDR1 and CDR2 sequences are LGHNA and YSLEER. The CDR3 region is CASSQNPYGGARVDTQYF. The CDR3 nucleotides are TGCGCCAGCAGCCAAAACCCATATGGGGGGGCTCGTGTCGATACGCAGTATTTT.

The rearrangement links TRBV5-4 to TRBJ1-2, with a tentative D call TRBD1 (5 bases). Per germline, CDR1 SGHNT and CDR2 YYREEE (reference sequence). The CDR3 contains 13 residues. V was clipped by 4 bases and J by 4 bases, with 11 bases between them. The CDR3 DNA reads as TGTGCCAGCAGCGAATCAGGGTTCTATGGCTACACCTTC. Residues: CASSESGFYGYTF.

On this clone itself: The same CDR3 arises from other DNA sequences in this sample as well. The genes are TRBV5-1 and TRBJ1-1; D gene ambiguous. The CDR3 has 14 amino acids. V shed 1 base and J shed 0 bases, with 7 bases lying between them. Germline CDR1 SGHRS, CDR2 YFSETQ. This chain's CDR3 is CASSLLQVNTEAFF. The DNA of the CDR3 is TGCGCCAGCAGCTTGTTACAAGTGAACACTGAAGCTTTCTTT.

This clone was seen a single time. The chain joins TRBV27 to TRBJ2-1, with D tentatively TRBD2 (5 bases). Germline V lookup: CDR1 MNHEY, CDR2 SMNVEV (reference sequence). The CDR3 has 15 amino acids. V was pared by 5 bases and J by 8 bases, with 19 bases between. The CDR3 region is CASSPPLAPGYEQFF. The CDR3 region has the DNA TGTGCCAGCAGTCCGCCCCTGGCGCCGGGGTATGAGCAGTTCTTC.

The CDR3: CASSLELRPGGTGELFF. The CDR3 DNA reads as TGTGCCAGCAGCTTAGAGTTGAGACCAGGGGGCACCGGGGAGCTGTTTTTT. The chain carries TRBV7-9 and TRBJ2-2; 7 positions match TRBD1. The CDR3 runs to 17 residues. Trimming cost V 1 base and J 4 bases; bases outside gene matches: 9. Germline loops: CDR1 SEHNR, CDR2 FQNEAQ (reference sequence).

This chain uses TRBV2 with TRBJ1-2, with D maybe TRBD1 (6 bases). Germline assignment: CDR1 SNHLY and CDR2 FYNNEI. The CDR3 covers 14 residues. V gave up 6 bases and J gave up 7 bases, with 18 bases separating them. The CDR3 here is CASRAGEIRSGYTF. The DNA of the CDR3 is TGTGCCAGCAGGGCAGGGGAAATCAGGTCTGGCTACACCTTC.